These 17 T cell receptor beta chains came from one sample sequenced in a study of blood T cell repertoires in COVID-19. The method was immunoSEQ multiplex PCR; TCRdb's version includes in-frame clones alone and lacks a portion of them. The sample includes 190,000 or so clones, 65% to 80% of them seen just once. The sequencing input was peripheral blood. Receptors originate from a man between 45 and 60 years old who had recovered from COVID-19.

This chain uses TRBV12-3 or TRBV12-4 with TRBJ1-2; the match to TRBD1 covers 9 bases. V shed 3 bases and J 5 bases; nucleotides not matched to a gene: 1. CDR3 length: 13 amino acids. The CDR3 is CASSLDRGYGYTF. The CDR3 region has the DNA TGTGCCAGCAGTTTGGACAGGGGATATGGCTACACCTTC.

This clone was recorded at least ten times. The sample carries other DNA sequences with the same CDR3. The chain combines TRBV7-6 with TRBJ2-7; perhaps TRBD2 as D (6 bases). The CDR3 runs to 15 residues. Looked up from germline, CDR1 is SGHVS and CDR2 is FNYEAQ. Trimming took off 5 bases at V and 3 bases at J, with 17 bases between the two ends. The CDR3 is CASSPETSSRYEQYF. CDR3 DNA: TGTGCCAGCAGCCCGGAAACTAGCAGCCGCTACGAGCAGTACTTC.

This clone was observed a few times. The chain recombines TRBV7-9 with TRBJ2-6; no clear D. The CDR3 is 13 residues long. V was pared by 4 bases and J by 3 bases, with 4 bases between. The germline CDR1 and CDR2 sequences are SEHNR and FQNEAQ (reference sequence). DNA of the CDR3: TGTGCCAGCAGCTCAGATGGGGCCAACGTCCTGACTTTC. It is translated as CASSSDGANVLTF.

The J gene is TRBJ2-5, the V gene TRBV9; 8 positions agree with TRBD1. The J segment lost 1 base and the V segment lost 0 bases, leaving 5 bases of the junction unmatched. The length of the CDR3 is 16 residues. The germline V gene encodes CDR1 SGDLS and CDR2 YYNGEE. DNA of the CDR3: TGTGCCAGCAGCGTAGATTTCGACAGGGGCCAAGAGACCCAGTACTTC. Protein sequence: CASSVDFDRGQETQYF.

The chain couples TRBV4-2 to TRBJ2-7, with D possibly being TRBD2 (6 bases). V lost 3 bases and J lost 0, with 21 bases in between. The CDR3 runs to 18 residues. From germline, CDR1 is LGHNA and CDR2 YNFKEQ. CDR3 bases: TGTGCCAGCAGCCAGGCACACCACGGGACTGTTAGCTCCTACGAGCAGTACTTC. It yields the protein CASSQAHHGTVSSYEQYF.

The chain combines TRBV19 with TRBJ2-7, with TRBD1 matching 7 bases. Trimming at V came to 1 base and at J to 4 bases, leaving 4 bases not matched to a gene. Germline V lookup: CDR1 LNHDA, CDR2 SQIVND (reference sequence). The CDR3 has 14 amino acids. The CDR3 sequence: CASSIAKGAYEQYF. The CDR3 region has the DNA TGTGCCAGTAGTATAGCCAAGGGGGCGTACGAGCAGTACTTC.

J is TRBJ2-3 and V is TRBV4-2; 7 positions match TRBD2. This CDR3 has 15 residues. Per germline, CDR1 LGHNA and CDR2 YNFKEQ. The V gene end was trimmed by 4 bases and the J gene end by 4 bases; junction bases not matched to a gene: 8. The CDR3 loop is CASSRMREQADTQYF. In DNA form, the CDR3 reads TGTGCCAGCAGCCGCATGCGGGAGCAAGCAGATACGCAGTATTTT.

V is TRBV6-5 and J is TRBJ2-5, with a weak D call TRBD1 (6 bases). The germline V and J ends were trimmed by 4 bases and 5 bases, with 20 bases remaining between them. In germline, CDR1 is MNHEY, CDR2 SVGAGI. The CDR3 has 16 residues. The chain's CDR3 is CASSSNRDTGMETQYF. The CDR3 DNA sequence: TGTGCCAGCAGTTCTAACCGGGACACAGGGATGGAGACCCAGTACTTC.

The chain employs TRBV19 and TRBJ1-5; 7 bases line up with TRBD1. This CDR3 region has 14 residues. Germline loops: CDR1 LNHDA, CDR2 SQIVND (reference sequence). The junction had 1 base not matched to a gene; V was cut back by 4 bases and J by 1 base. CDR3 amino acids: CASSRGQSNQPQHF. The DNA of the CDR3 is TGTGCCAGTAGTAGGGGACAGAGCAATCAGCCCCAGCATTTT.

This clone came up once. Different DNA sequences within this sample yield the same CDR3. The V call is TRBV15, the J call TRBJ2-3; weak D call: TRBD1 (6 bases). The CDR3 is made up of 14 amino acids. The V and J ends lost 5 bases and 3 bases respectively, with 12 bases between them. CDR1 is LNHNV, CDR2 YYDKDF, per germline (reference sequence). The CDR3 reads CATSRGRGTDTQYF. The CDR3 coding sequence is TGTGCCACCAGCCGGGGCAGGGGAACAGATACGCAGTATTTT. Full variable domain (outside the CDR3, taken from reference TRBV15 and TRBJ2-3): DAMVIQNPRYQVTQFGKPVTLSCSQTLNHNVMYWYQQKSSQAPKLLFHYYDKDFNNEADTPDNFQSRRPNTSFCFLDIRSPGLGDTAMYLCATSRGRGTDTQYFGPGTRLTVL.

This clone appeared a few times. The chain has TRBV28 and TRBJ1-3, with D maybe TRBD1 (6 bases). V was clipped by 5 bases and J by 0 bases, with 14 bases between them. Germline V gene data show CDR1 as MDHEN and CDR2 as SYDVKM. The CDR3 loop spans 16 amino acids. This chain's CDR3 is CASSLGGAGSGNTIYF. CDR3 in DNA: TGTGCCAGCAGTCTAGGGGGGGCAGGCTCTGGAAACACCATATATTTT.

The rearrangement uses TRBV11-3 and TRBJ2-1, with a tentative D call TRBD2 (5 bases). Germline loops: CDR1 SGHNT, CDR2 YENEEA. V gave up 3 bases and J gave up 6 bases, with 9 bases separating them. CDR3 length equals 13 residues. This CDR3 reads CASSFGGGNEQFF. The DNA of the CDR3 is TGTGCCAGCAGCTTTGGAGGAGGCAATGAGCAGTTCTTC.

V usage is TRBV7-3 and J usage is TRBJ2-3; 7 bases agree with TRBD2. The CDR3 is 15 residues long. Germline V gives CDR1 SGHTA, CDR2 FQGTGA. The trim removed 4 bases at V and 7 bases at J, leaving 11 bases unmatched. CDR3 bases: TGTGCCAGCAGCTCAGACGGCGGGAGCCAATATACGCAGTATTTT. This encodes CASSSDGGSQYTQYF.

Written as DNA, the CDR3 is TGTGCCAGCAGTACTCCCGGGACAGGGGCATATAGCAATCAGCCCCAGCATTTT. Amino acids: CASSTPGTGAYSNQPQHF. The rearrangement joins TRBV28 to TRBJ1-5; 10 bases are shared with TRBD1. The CDR3 totals 18 residues. The junction had 10 bases not matched to a gene; V was cut back by 5 bases and J by 0 bases. Germline V gene data show CDR1 as MDHEN and CDR2 as SYDVKM.

The J gene is TRBJ1-1, the V gene TRBV6-5; unclear D gene. Trimming left V 6 bases short and J 1 base short, with 15 bases between. CDR3 size: 15 residues. The V gene's germline CDR1 is MNHEY and CDR2 SVGAGI. The CDR3 sequence is CASSIPAAANTEAFF. CDR3 sequence (DNA): TGTGCCAGCAGCATACCTGCTGCGGCGAACACTGAAGCTTTCTTT.

The chain joins TRBV15 to TRBJ2-7; D gene ambiguous. The CDR3 spans 13 residues. V gave up 1 base and J gave up 7 bases, with 11 bases separating them. Per germline, CDR1 LNHNV and CDR2 YYDKDF (reference sequence). CDR3 protein: CATSRATRLEQYF. In nucleotides, the CDR3 is TGTGCCACCAGCAGAGCTACCCGATTGGAGCAGTACTTC.

The rearrangement uses TRBV5-5 and TRBJ2-5; D possibly corresponds to TRBD1 (6 bases). Trimming removed 4 bases at V and 5 bases at J, with 24 bases between. This CDR3 has 17 amino acids. Germline CDR1 SGHKS, CDR2 YYEKEE (reference sequence). This CDR3 reads CASSTGGTTRGQETQYF. The CDR3 bases are TGTGCCAGCAGCACCGGAGGTACGACCAGGGGCCAGGAGACCCAGTACTTC.